The 16 T cell receptor beta chains in this list originate from one sample, sequenced in a study of T cells in localized non-small cell lung cancer. Assay: immunoSEQ multiplex PCR; the TCRdb copy retains only in-frame clones and omits some. This sample yields some 8,200 clones, of which 45% to 65% are seen a single time; about 8% belongs to the top ten. The material was lymph node tissue, obtained before any cancer treatment. These TCRs come from a male donor at least 60 years old with stage I squamous cell lung carcinoma.

This clone appeared once. This chain joins TRBV28 and TRBJ1-3; no clear D gene. This CDR3 is 13 amino acids long. Germline V gene lookup returns CDR1 MDHEN and CDR2 SYDVKM. V shed 2 bases and J shed 10 bases, with 12 bases lying between them. DNA for the CDR3: TGTGCCAGCAGTTTACGGGAGACGGGAACCATATATTTT. Its translation is CASSLRETGTIYF.

The rearrangement joins TRBV5-1 to TRBJ2-2; D could derive from TRBD1 or TRBD2 (6 bases each). Germline-derived CDR1 and CDR2 are SGHRS and YFSETQ. This CDR3 comprises 15 residues. V shed 3 bases and J shed 3 bases, with 12 bases lying between them. The DNA of the CDR3 is TGCGCCAGCAGCTCGGAGGGGGTGCACACCGGGGAGCTGTTTTTT. Translated, it gives CASSSEGVHTGELFF.

The chain is built from TRBV28 and TRBJ2-2, with D unresolved. The V and J ends lost 5 bases and 4 bases respectively, with 5 bases between them. The CDR3 extends over 12 amino acids. Germline lookup yields CDR1 MDHEN and CDR2 SYDVKM. DNA of the CDR3: TGTGCCAGCAGTACCCCCACCGGGGAGCTGTTTTTT. Translation: CASSTPTGELFF.

This clone was counted a few times. The chain couples TRBV6-7 to TRBJ2-7; 10 nucleotides agree with TRBD1. TRBV6-7 is filed as an ORF, its function uncertain. The V and J ends lost 11 bases and 2 bases, in that order; junction bases with no gene match: 9. This CDR3 is 14 amino acids long. The CDR3 region is CARPWGTGAYEQYF. CDR3 bases: TGTGCCCGCCCTTGGGGGACAGGGGCCTACGAGCAGTACTTC.

In its sample, this clone was seen once. The rearrangement joins TRBV4-1 to TRBJ2-2; the match to TRBD1 covers 8 bases. J gave up 6 bases and V 3 bases, and 6 bases lay outside the gene matches. The CDR3 totals 15 residues. CDR1 and CDR2 from the germline V gene are MGHRA and YSYEKL. CDR3 in amino acids: CASSQEDRVAGELFF. The DNA of the CDR3 is TGCGCCAGCAGCCAGGAGGACAGGGTGGCCGGGGAGCTGTTTTTT.

The rearrangement links TRBV11-3 to TRBJ2-7, with TRBD2 matching 12 bases. The length of the CDR3 is 16 residues. CDR1 is SGHNT, CDR2 YENEEA, per germline. J lost 7 bases, V lost 7 bases, and 14 bases had no gene match. Written as DNA, the CDR3 is TGTGCCAGCACCTTGACTAGCGGGAGTTCAACTAAAGAGCAGTACTTC. Encoded protein: CASTLTSGSSTKEQYF.

V and J are TRBV25-1 and TRBJ2-7, with 7 bases that match TRBD1. Looked up from germline, CDR1 is MGHDK and CDR2 is SYGVNS. The CDR3 loop spans 14 amino acids. Trimming cost V 2 bases and J 4 bases; bases outside gene matches: 5. The CDR3 here is CASSEPGQLYEQYF. CDR3 sequence (DNA): TGTGCCAGCAGTGAACCGGGACAGCTATACGAGCAGTACTTC.

In this sample, this clone turned up a few times. The chain joins TRBV30 to TRBJ1-2; D gene uncertain. The ends were cut back, 1 base at V and 0 bases at J, with 12 bases in the middle. From germline, CDR1 is GTSNPN and CDR2 SVGIG (reference sequence). CDR3 length: 15 residues. CDR3 in DNA: TGTGCCTGGAGTGGAATTCTCGGAGCTAACTATGGCTACACCTTC. Protein product: CAWSGILGANYGYTF.

This chain joins TRBV19 and TRBJ2-2, with D possibly matching TRBD1 (6 bases). The CDR3 has 16 amino acids. Germline V gene lookup returns CDR1 LNHDA and CDR2 SQIVND (reference sequence). Between the trimmed V and J ends, which lost 4 bases and 1 base, there was a span of 13 bases. CDR3 DNA: TGTGCCAGTAGTACCCCGGGCAGGGGGAACACCGGGGAGCTGTTTTTT. Its protein is CASSTPGRGNTGELFF.

The J gene is TRBJ1-1, the V gene TRBV29-1; no clear D. Trimming removed 2 bases at V and 0 bases at J, with 7 bases between. The V gene's germline CDR1 is SQVTM and CDR2 ANQGSEA. The CDR3 consists of 13 residues. The CDR3 loop reads CSVETRLNTEAFF. CDR3 coding DNA: TGCAGCGTTGAAACCAGACTGAACACTGAAGCTTTCTTT.

The J gene is TRBJ1-2, the V gene TRBV25-1; D not resolved. Germline V gene lookup returns CDR1 MGHDK and CDR2 SYGVNS. Trimming cost V 1 base and J 8 bases, with 8 bases left between them. This CDR3 is built from 12 residues. The CDR3 here is CASSESGIGYTF. CDR3 coding DNA: TGTGCCAGCAGTGAATCCGGTATCGGCTACACCTTC.

The J gene is TRBJ1-1, the V gene TRBV11-3; D not resolved. Trimming took off 5 bases at V and 0 bases at J, with 10 bases between the two ends. This CDR3 is built from 14 residues. Germline CDR1 and CDR2: SGHNT and YENEEA. The CDR3 reads CASSPDGVNTEAFF. CDR3 coding DNA: TGTGCCAGCAGCCCCGATGGCGTGAACACTGAAGCTTTCTTT. Variable domain in full (rest from reference TRBV11-3 and TRBJ1-1): EAGVVQSPRYKIIEKKQPVAFWCNPISGHNTLYWYLQNLGQGPELLIRYENEEAVDDSQLPKDRFSAERLKGVDSTLKIQPAELGDSAVYLCASSPDGVNTEAFFGQGTRLTVV.

The rearrangement joins TRBV6-8 to TRBJ1-1, with D maybe TRBD1 (6 bases). The germline V and J ends were trimmed by 10 bases and 1 base, with 16 bases remaining between them. The CDR3 is 14 residues long. The V gene's germline CDR1 is MNHGY and CDR2 SAAAGT. CDR3 coding DNA: TGTGCCATCAGCTTACAGGGACCGAACACTGAAGCTTTCTTT. Protein: CAISLQGPNTEAFF.

The chain has TRBV29-1 and TRBJ2-7, with D possibly matching TRBD1 (6 bases). Trimming took 7 bases from V and 2 from J, leaving 12 bases between them. Germline CDR1 SQVTM, CDR2 ANQGSEA. The CDR3 is 12 residues long. The CDR3 loop is CSGATGTYEQYF. The CDR3 bases are TGCAGCGGAGCGACAGGAACCTACGAGCAGTACTTC.

The gene calls are TRBV28 and TRBJ2-5; no reliable D call. Trimming pared 5 bases from V and 4 bases from J, leaving 11 bases between. This CDR3 region has 13 residues. Looked up from germline, CDR1 is MDHEN and CDR2 is SYDVKM. CDR3 in amino acids: CASSGNPGETQYF. CDR3 nucleotides: TGTGCCAGCAGTGGGAACCCGGGAGAGACCCAGTACTTC. The full variable domain, in which reference TRBV28 and TRBJ2-5 provide the parts outside the CDR3, is DVKVTQSSRYLVKRTGEKVFLECVQDMDHENMFWYRQDPGLGLRLIYFSYDVKMKEKGDIPEGYSVSREKKERFSLILESASTNQTSMYLCASSGNPGETQYFGPGTRLLVL.

V and J are TRBV18 and TRBJ1-4; D unclear. Between the trimmed V and J ends, which lost 4 bases and 0 bases, there was a span of 6 bases. The CDR3 runs to 14 residues. Germline lookup yields CDR1 KGHSH and CDR2 LQKENI. The CDR3, as DNA: TGTGCCAGCTCACAACAGCCAACTAATGAAAAACTGTTTTTT. It is translated as CASSQQPTNEKLFF.